What follows are 2 T cell receptor beta chains derived from one specimen sequenced in a study of blood T cell repertoires in COVID-19. Generated by immunoSEQ multiplex PCR, the TCRdb table keeps only in-frame clones and is missing some. The table lists fewer than 50,000 clones, more than 90% of them singletons. Sequencing used peripheral blood. Receptors originate from a man aged 50-60 years with COVID-19, enrolled during active disease.

The J gene is TRBJ2-2, the V gene TRBV5-1, with 8 bases identical to TRBD2. J lost 8 bases, V lost 4 bases, and 13 bases had no gene match. The length of the CDR3 is 16 residues. Germline V gene lookup returns CDR1 SGHRS and CDR2 YFSETQ. CDR3: CASSVGLDPRAGELFF. In DNA form, the CDR3 reads TGCGCCAGCAGCGTGGGACTAGACCCCCGGGCGGGGGAGCTGTTTTTT.

This chain links TRBV3-1 (or the pseudogene TRBV3-2) with TRBJ2-3; TRBD2 matches at 14 bases. The germline V gene has CDR1 LGHDT and CDR2 YNNKEL (reference sequence). With V trimmed by 4 bases and J by 4 bases, 7 bases remained unmatched. The CDR3 sequence is 17 residues long. The CDR3 sequence is CASSRGTSGSGADTQYF. In DNA, the CDR3 is TGTGCCAGCAGCCGTGGGACTAGCGGGAGTGGCGCAGATACGCAGTATTTT.